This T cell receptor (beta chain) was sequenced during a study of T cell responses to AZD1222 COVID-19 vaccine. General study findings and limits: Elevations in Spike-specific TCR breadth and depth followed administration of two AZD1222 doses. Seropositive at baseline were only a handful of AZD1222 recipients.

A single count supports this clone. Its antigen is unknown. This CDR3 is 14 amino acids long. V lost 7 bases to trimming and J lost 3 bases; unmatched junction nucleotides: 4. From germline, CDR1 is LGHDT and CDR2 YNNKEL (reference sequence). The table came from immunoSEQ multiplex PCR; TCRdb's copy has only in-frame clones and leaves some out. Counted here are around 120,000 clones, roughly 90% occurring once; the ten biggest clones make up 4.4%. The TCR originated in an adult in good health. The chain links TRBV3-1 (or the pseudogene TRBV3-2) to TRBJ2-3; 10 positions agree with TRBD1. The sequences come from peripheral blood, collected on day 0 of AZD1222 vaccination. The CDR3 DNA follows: TGTGCCAGCACTCGGACAGGGGGTACAGATACGCAGTATTTT. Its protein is CASTRTGGTDTQYF.